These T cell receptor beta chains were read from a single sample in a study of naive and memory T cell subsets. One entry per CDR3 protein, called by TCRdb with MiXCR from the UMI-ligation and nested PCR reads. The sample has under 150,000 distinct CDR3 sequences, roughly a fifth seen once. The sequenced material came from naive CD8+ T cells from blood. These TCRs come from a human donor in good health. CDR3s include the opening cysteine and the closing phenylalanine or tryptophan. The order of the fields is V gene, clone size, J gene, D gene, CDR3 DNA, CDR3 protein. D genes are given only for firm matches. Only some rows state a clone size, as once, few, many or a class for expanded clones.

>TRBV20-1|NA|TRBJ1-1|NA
TGCAGTGCTAGTTATGCGATGAACACTGAAGCTTTCTTT
CSASYAMNTEAFF
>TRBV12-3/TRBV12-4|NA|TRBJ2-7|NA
TGTGCCAGCAGCAAGACAGGTTCTAGTTACGAGCAGTACTTC
CASSKTGSSYEQYF
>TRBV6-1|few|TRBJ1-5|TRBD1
TGTGCCAGCAGTGGAGCTGAGGGGGCCTGGCAGCCCCAGCATTTT
CASSGAEGAWQPQHF
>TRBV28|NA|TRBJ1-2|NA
TGTGTCAGCAGTCCAGGGCCCCCCTATGATGGCTACACCTTC
CVSSPGPPYDGYTF
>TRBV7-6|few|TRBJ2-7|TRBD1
TGTGCCAGCAGCCCCGGGACAGAAACCACCTACGAGCAGTACTTC
CASSPGTETTYEQYF
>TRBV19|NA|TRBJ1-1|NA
TGTGCCAGTAGTATAGCCCCCAGCGCGGCCAGTGAAGCTTTCTTT
CASSIAPSAASEAFF
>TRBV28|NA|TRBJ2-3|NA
TGTGCCAGCAGTTTAAGGCAGGGGAGAACAGATACGCAGTATTTT
CASSLRQGRTDTQYF
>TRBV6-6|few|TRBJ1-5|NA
TGTGCCAGCAGCCTACAGCCCGAGCCCCAGCATTTT
CASSLQPEPQHF
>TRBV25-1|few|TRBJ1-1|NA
TGTGCCAGCATTTCTTCAGAGGACACTGAAGCTTTCTTT
CASISSEDTEAFF
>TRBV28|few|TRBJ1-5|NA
TGTGCCACGAAGGGGGACGCCAATCAGCCCCAGCATTTT
CATKGDANQPQHF
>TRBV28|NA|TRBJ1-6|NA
TGTGCCAGCAGTTCGAGGAGGGTGGAGGATTCACCCCTCCACTTT
CASSSRRVEDSPLHF
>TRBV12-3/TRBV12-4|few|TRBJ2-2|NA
TGTGCCAGCAGTCCCCCCGGTTCCGGGGAGCTGTTTTTT
CASSPPGSGELFF
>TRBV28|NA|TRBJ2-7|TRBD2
TGTGCCAGCAGCCTAGTAGCGGGAGCCTACGAGCAGTACTTC
CASSLVAGAYEQYF
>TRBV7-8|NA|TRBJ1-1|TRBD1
TGTGCCAGCAGCTCCGACAGGGGCACTGAAGCTTTCTTT
CASSSDRGTEAFF
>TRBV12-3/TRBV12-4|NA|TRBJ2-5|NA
TGTGCCAGCGCCCAGGCCCTGGCTAGCAGCGAAGTGGGGGAGACCCAGTACTTC
CASAQALASSEVGETQYF
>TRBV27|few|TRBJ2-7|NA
TGTGCCAGCAGTTTTTATGCGGGGCAGGACTACGAGCAGTACTTC
CASSFYAGQDYEQYF
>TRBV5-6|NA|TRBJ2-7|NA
TGTGCCAGCAGCTTAGGACGGTACGAGCAGTACTTC
CASSLGRYEQYF
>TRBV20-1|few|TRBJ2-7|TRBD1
TGCAGTGCTAGAGATATAACAGGGGGCCAGTACGAGCAGTACTTC
CSARDITGGQYEQYF
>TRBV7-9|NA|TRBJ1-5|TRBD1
TGTGCCAGCAGCGCACAGGGGAACAATCAGCCCCAGCATTTT
CASSAQGNNQPQHF
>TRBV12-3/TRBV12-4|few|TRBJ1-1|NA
TGTGCCAGCAGTTTCTACGGGGGGACTGAAGCTTTCTTT
CASSFYGGTEAFF
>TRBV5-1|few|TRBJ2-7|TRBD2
TGCGCCAGCAGCAGGAAGACTAGCGGGAGCGCCTACGAGCAGTACTTC
CASSRKTSGSAYEQYF
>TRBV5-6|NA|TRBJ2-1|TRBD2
TGTGCCAGCAGCCCCCCCCGAAGCGGGACCTACAATGAGCAGTTCTTC
CASSPPRSGTYNEQFF
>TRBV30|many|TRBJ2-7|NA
TGTGCCTGGAGTGAATACACGGACCCTAATCTTTACGAGCAGTACTTC
CAWSEYTDPNLYEQYF
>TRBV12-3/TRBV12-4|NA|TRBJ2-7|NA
TGTGCCAGCAGTTTAAGGGGAGCCTACGAGCAGTACTTC
CASSLRGAYEQYF
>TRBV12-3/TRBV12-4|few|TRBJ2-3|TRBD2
TGTGCCAGCAGTTCCCCCACTAGCGCCTCCACAGATACGCAGTATTTT
CASSSPTSASTDTQYF
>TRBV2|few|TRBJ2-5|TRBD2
TGTGCCAGCAGTCTTAGCGGGAGGGCCATTGAGACCCAGTACTTC
CASSLSGRAIETQYF
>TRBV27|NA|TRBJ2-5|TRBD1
TGTGCCAGCAGTGACCGGGACAGAGAGTACCAAGAGACCCAGTACTTC
CASSDRDREYQETQYF
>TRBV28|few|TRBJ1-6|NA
TGTGCCAGCAGGTTCTCGTCTTGGACAGAGAATTCACCCCTCCACTTT
CASRFSSWTENSPLHF
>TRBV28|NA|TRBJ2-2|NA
TGTGCCAGCAGCCCCCTTTTGGGCGGGGAGCTGTTTTTT
CASSPLLGGELFF
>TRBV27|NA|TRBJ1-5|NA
TGTGCCAGCAGTTTGATCGGGGGCAATAGCAATCAGCCCCAGCATTTT
CASSLIGGNSNQPQHF
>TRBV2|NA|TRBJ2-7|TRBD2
TGTGCCAGCTGGCGGGGGGCTTACGAGCAGTACTTC
CASWRGAYEQYF
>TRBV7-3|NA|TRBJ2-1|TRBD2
TGTGCCAGCAGATCCCCCCAAGCGGGAGAGGGCAATGAGCAGTTCTTC
CASRSPQAGEGNEQFF
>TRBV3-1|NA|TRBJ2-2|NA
TGTGCCAGCAGCTACGGGAGATCGAACACCGGGGAGCTGTTTTTT
CASSYGRSNTGELFF
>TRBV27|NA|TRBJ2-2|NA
TGTGCCAGCAGTTTAGGACAGCCGAACACCGGGGAGCTGTTTTTT
CASSLGQPNTGELFF
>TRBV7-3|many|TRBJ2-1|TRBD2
TGTGCCAGCAGTTTAGCGGGTAGTTCCTACAATGAGCAGTTCTTC
CASSLAGSSYNEQFF
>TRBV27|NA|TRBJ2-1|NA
TGTGCCAGCAGTCCCGTTGGGGGAAGGGATGAGCAGTTCTTC
CASSPVGGRDEQFF
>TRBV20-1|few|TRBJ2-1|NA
TGCAGTGCTAGAGGAGAAAAACTTGGCGGGACCTCCTACAATGAGCAGTTCTTC
CSARGEKLGGTSYNEQFF
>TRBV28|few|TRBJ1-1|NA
TGTGCCAGCAGTTATACAGGCGAAGGAACTGAAGCTTTCTTT
CASSYTGEGTEAFF
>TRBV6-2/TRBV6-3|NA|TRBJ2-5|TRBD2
TGTGCCAGCAGTTACCCCGGACTAGCGGGAGCAGAGACCCAGTACTTC
CASSYPGLAGAETQYF
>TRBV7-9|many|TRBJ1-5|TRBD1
TGTGCCAGCAGCCACGGACAGGGAAATCAGCCCCAGCATTTT
CASSHGQGNQPQHF
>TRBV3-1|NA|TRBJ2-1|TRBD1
TGTGCCAGCAGCCCTCTTTTGAGGACAGGGGAAAATGAGCAGTTCTTC
CASSPLLRTGENEQFF
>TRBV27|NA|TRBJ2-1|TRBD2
TGTGCCAGCAGTTTAGCGGGAGGGAGGGGGAATGAGCAGTTCTTC
CASSLAGGRGNEQFF
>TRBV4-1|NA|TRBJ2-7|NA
TGCGCCAGCAGCCAAAAGTTTCTGGGTCGGTCCTACGAGCAGTACTTC
CASSQKFLGRSYEQYF
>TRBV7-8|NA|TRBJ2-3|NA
TGTGCCAGCAGCGTCTGGTCTAGCGTGGCAGATACGCAGTATTTT
CASSVWSSVADTQYF
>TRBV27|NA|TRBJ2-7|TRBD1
TGTGCCAGCAGTTTTTCCGGACAGGGGGCTGGCTACGAGCAGTACTTC
CASSFSGQGAGYEQYF
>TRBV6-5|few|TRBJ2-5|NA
TGTGCCAGCAGTTACTTTAGTGAGTCGGCCCAGTACTTC
CASSYFSESAQYF
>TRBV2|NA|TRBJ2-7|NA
TGTGCCAGCAGTTGGCTCCGGGACTCCTCCTACGAGCAGTACTTC
CASSWLRDSSYEQYF
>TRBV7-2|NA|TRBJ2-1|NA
TGTGCCAGCAGCTTAGATCGGGTAGGCACGCGTTGGGATGAGCAGTTCTTC
CASSLDRVGTRWDEQFF
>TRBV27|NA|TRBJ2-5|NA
TGTGCCAGCTCCACCGGACAGGGACGGGGGGTTTTGTGGGAGACCCAGTACTTC
CASSTGQGRGVLWETQYF
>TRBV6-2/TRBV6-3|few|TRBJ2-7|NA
TGTGCCAGCAGAAAGGACCGACTCTACGAGCAGTACTTC
CASRKDRLYEQYF